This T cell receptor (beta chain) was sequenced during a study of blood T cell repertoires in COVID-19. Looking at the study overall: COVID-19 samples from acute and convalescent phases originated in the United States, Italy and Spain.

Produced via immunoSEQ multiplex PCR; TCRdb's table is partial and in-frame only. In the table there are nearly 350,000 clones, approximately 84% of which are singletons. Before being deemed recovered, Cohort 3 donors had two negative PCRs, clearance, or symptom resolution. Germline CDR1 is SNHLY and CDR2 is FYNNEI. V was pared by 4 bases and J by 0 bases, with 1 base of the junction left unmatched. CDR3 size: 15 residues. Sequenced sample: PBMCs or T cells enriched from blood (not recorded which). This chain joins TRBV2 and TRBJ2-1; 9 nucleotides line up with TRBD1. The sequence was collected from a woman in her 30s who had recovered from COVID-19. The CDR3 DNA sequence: TGTGCCAGCAGTGCGGACAGGGGCTCCTACAATGAGCAGTTCTTC. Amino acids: CASSADRGSYNEQFF. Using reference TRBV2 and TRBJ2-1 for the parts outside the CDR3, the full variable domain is EPEVTQTPSHQVTQMGQEVILRCVPISNHLYFYWYRQILGQKVEFLVSFYNNEISEKSEIFDDQFSVERPDGSNFTLKIRSTKLEDSAMYFCASSADRGSYNEQFFGPGTRLTVL.